A selection of T cell receptor beta chains follows, all from one sample in a study of identical twins. TCRdb reprocessed the 5' RACE reads via MiXCR and lists one record per CDR3 protein. The sample includes about 690,000 distinct CDR3 sequences, around 6% seen only once; the top ten take roughly 2%. Sequenced: naive T cells sorted from blood. These receptors were taken from a man younger than 30 in good health. CDR3s include the opening cysteine and the closing phenylalanine or tryptophan. The D gene is left open where the match is weak. Clone size is given for some rows only: seen once, a few or many times, or a class if the clone is expanded.

J gene	V gene	clone size	D gene	CDR3 DNA	CDR3 protein
TRBJ2-1	TRBV12-5	-	-	TGTGCTAGTGGTTTGGTACAGTGGGATGAGCAGTTCTTC	CASGLVQWDEQFF
TRBJ2-7	TRBV10-2	few	-	TGCGCCAGCAGTGAAGGCAGATCCTACGAGCAGTACTTC	CASSEGRSYEQYF
TRBJ2-7	TRBV20-1	many	-	TGCAGTGCGTCCGGGCTTTCCTACGAGCAGTACTTC	CSASGLSYEQYF
TRBJ2-1	TRBV4-2	many	-	TGTGCCAGCAGCCAAAGGAATGAGCAGTTCTTC	CASSQRNEQFF
TRBJ2-3	TRBV5-6	-	TRBD1	TGTGCCAGCAGCTCGACAGGGCGGACAGATACGCAGTATTTT	CASSSTGRTDTQYF
TRBJ1-1	TRBV4-2	many	TRBD1	TGTGCCAGCAGCCCTACAGGGGGCCACACTGAAGCTTTCTTT	CASSPTGGHTEAFF
TRBJ2-4	TRBV5-6	many	-	TGTGCCAGCAGCTTGGTCGGCACTAGTAAAAACATTCAGTACTTC	CASSLVGTSKNIQYF
TRBJ2-3	TRBV10-3	many	-	TGTGCCATCAGTGAGATGGACTTGGATACGCAGTATTTT	CAISEMDLDTQYF
TRBJ2-3	TRBV11-2	-	-	TGTGTCAGCAGCTTAAGTAATACGCAGTATTTT	CVSSLSNTQYF
TRBJ1-4	TRBV12-3/TRBV12-4	many	TRBD1	TGTGCCAGCAGAACCGCAGGGGGCGGAGGTGAAAAACTGTTTTTT	CASRTAGGGGEKLFF
TRBJ2-2	TRBV6-1	-	-	TGTGCCAGCAGCCCCGTCAGGTTTGAGGGCGGGGAGCTGTTTTTT	CASSPVRFEGGELFF
TRBJ2-3	TRBV30	-	-	TGTGCCTGGACCTCGAGGACAGATACGCAGTATTTT	CAWTSRTDTQYF
TRBJ2-1	TRBV7-2	-	-	TGTGCCAGCAGCTTAGTTGCTCGCCAAGAGCAGTTCTTC	CASSLVARQEQFF
TRBJ1-1	TRBV6-5	many	TRBD1	TGTGCCAGCAGTTACTCCGCCAGGGGGACTGAAGCTTTCTTT	CASSYSARGTEAFF
TRBJ2-1	TRBV20-1	few	-	TGCAGTGCTCCCTCGAAGGACTACAATGAGCAGTTCTTC	CSAPSKDYNEQFF
TRBJ2-7	TRBV5-1	few	-	TGCGCCAGCAGCTTGGGGGGAATAGGAGTTGAGCAGTACTTC	CASSLGGIGVEQYF
TRBJ2-3	TRBV29-1	-	-	TGCAGCGGGAGGTGGGGAGTAGCCACAGATACGCAGTATTTT	CSGRWGVATDTQYF
TRBJ2-7	TRBV10-3	many	-	TGTGCCATCAACCAGGGTTCCTACGAGCAGTACTTC	CAINQGSYEQYF
TRBJ2-5	TRBV29-1	many	TRBD1	TGCAGCTTCTCTATCTCCGGGACAGGGGGAGAGACCCAGTACTTC	CSFSISGTGGETQYF
TRBJ2-1	TRBV7-9	-	TRBD2	TGTGCCAGCAGCTCCCAGCGGGATAGGAATGAGCAGTTCTTC	CASSSQRDRNEQFF
TRBJ2-5	TRBV7-9	-	-	TGTGCCAGCAGCTCACTCAGGGGAAGTGGGACGGTGTACTTC	CASSSLRGSGTVYF
TRBJ2-1	TRBV27	many	TRBD2	TGTGCCAGCGGCGGGAGGCTCTCCTACAATGAGCAGTTCTTC	CASGGRLSYNEQFF
TRBJ1-3	TRBV7-9	many	TRBD1	TGTGCCAGCAGCCCGGACAGGGGTTACGGAAACACCATATATTTT	CASSPDRGYGNTIYF
TRBJ1-2	TRBV7-2	many	TRBD1	TGTGCCAGCAGTCCTTCGGGACAGAATGGCTACACCTTC	CASSPSGQNGYTF
TRBJ2-1	TRBV7-2	many	-	TGTGCCAGCAGCTTATGGACCGGGACAAAGTACAATGAGCAGTTCTTC	CASSLWTGTKYNEQFF
TRBJ2-1	TRBV29-1	few	TRBD2	TGCAGCGTTGTGACTAGCGGGTTTAATGAGCAGTTCTTC	CSVVTSGFNEQFF
TRBJ2-3	TRBV5-1	many	-	TGCGCCAGCAGCTCGACAGTAGGCACAGATACGCAGTATTTT	CASSSTVGTDTQYF
TRBJ2-1	TRBV20-1	many	TRBD1	TGCAGTGCTGCCGGGACAGGGAAATACAATGAGCAGTTCTTC	CSAAGTGKYNEQFF
TRBJ1-2	TRBV20-1	-	-	TGCAGTGTCAACTATGGCCACACCTTC	CSVNYGHTF
TRBJ1-1	TRBV6-5	many	-	TGTGCCAGCAGTTACTCAGCACTTGGCACTGAAGCTTTCTTT	CASSYSALGTEAFF
TRBJ2-1	TRBV5-6	many	TRBD2	TGTGCCAGCAATTTGGGGAGGGGCAGCGGCAGGATACCCTACAATGAGCAGTTCTTC	CASNLGRGSGRIPYNEQFF
TRBJ2-7	TRBV5-5	many	-	TGTGCCAGCAGCTTGGCAGGACAGACCGAGCAGTACTTC	CASSLAGQTEQYF
TRBJ2-5	TRBV6-1	few	TRBD1	TGTGCCAGCAGGGGGACAGGGACGTACCAAGAGACCCAGTACTTC	CASRGTGTYQETQYF
TRBJ2-3	TRBV6-4	few	TRBD2	TGTGCCAGCAGTGACTCTGGCGGGAGGGTGGATACGCAGTATTTT	CASSDSGGRVDTQYF
TRBJ2-1	TRBV4-3	few	TRBD2	TGCGCCAGCAGCCAAGAAGGAGGAACCTCCTCGGGAGGGGATGAGCAGTTCTTC	CASSQEGGTSSGGDEQFF
TRBJ1-2	TRBV12-3/TRBV12-4	many	TRBD1	TGTGCCAGCAGTCCGGACAGGGCGGCCGGCTACACCTTC	CASSPDRAAGYTF
TRBJ1-5	TRBV7-4	few	TRBD1	TGTGCCAGCCCACATTATGCCGGGACAGGGCAGGATAGCAATCAGCCCCAGCATTTT	CASPHYAGTGQDSNQPQHF
TRBJ2-1	TRBV28	many	-	TGTGCCAGCAGTTTGGCTCAACACAATGAGCAGTTCTTC	CASSLAQHNEQFF
TRBJ2-2	TRBV5-1	-	-	TGCGCCAGCAGCCATCAGGGGCCTGGGAACACCGGGGAGCTGTTTTTT	CASSHQGPGNTGELFF
TRBJ1-6	TRBV6-2/TRBV6-3	few	TRBD1	TGTGCCAGCAGCTGGACAGGCGGTTCACCCCTCCACTTT	CASSWTGGSPLHF
TRBJ2-2	TRBV6-1	-	-	TGTGCCAGCAGCTTCGGGACCACTACGACCGGGGAGCTGTTTTTT	CASSFGTTTTGELFF
TRBJ2-5	TRBV7-6	few	-	TGTGCCAGCAGCTCGGCCGGGGCAGACGCTCGTGGTGAGACCCAGTACTTC	CASSSAGADARGETQYF
TRBJ2-4	TRBV28	few	TRBD1	TGTGCCACCAGGGACAGCCTAGCCAAAAACATTCAGTACTTC	CATRDSLAKNIQYF
TRBJ2-3	TRBV20-1	many	-	TGCAGTGCGCCCTCCCTTAGCACAGATACGCAGTATTTT	CSAPSLSTDTQYF
TRBJ2-1	TRBV4-3	-	TRBD2	TGCGCCAGCAGCCAAAACCCTAGCGGGAGCTCCTACAATGAGCAGTTCTTC	CASSQNPSGSSYNEQFF
TRBJ1-5	TRBV4-2	many	-	TGTGCCAGCAGCCAAGAGTTCCCCCTAGACAGGTTAAATCAGCCCCAGCATTTT	CASSQEFPLDRLNQPQHF
TRBJ2-1	TRBV19	-	TRBD2	TGTGCCAGTAGCCGCGGGACTAGCGGGAGAGGGTCCAATGAGCAGTTCTTC	CASSRGTSGRGSNEQFF
TRBJ2-2	TRBV6-1	many	-	TGTGCCAGCAGAGTCGCGGGGCAGGGTCGGTGGACCGGGGAGCTGTTTTTT	CASRVAGQGRWTGELFF
TRBJ1-1	TRBV4-1	few	TRBD1	TGCGCCAGCAGCCACGGGACAGGAGGAGCGTTTAACCAAGCTTTCTTT	CASSHGTGGAFNQAFF
TRBJ2-1	TRBV5-1	many	-	TGCGCCAGCAGCTTGAATAAACAGATAGACAATGAGCAGTTCTTC	CASSLNKQIDNEQFF
TRBJ1-4	TRBV7-9	few	-	TGTGCCAGCAGCTTAGTTACAGGGCCGGATGAAAAACTGTTTTTT	CASSLVTGPDEKLFF
TRBJ2-7	TRBV7-2	-	-	TGTGCCAGCAGCCGGACGAATAACTACGAGCAGTACTTC	CASSRTNNYEQYF
TRBJ1-3	TRBV5-1	-	-	TGCGCCAGCAGGGGGCCGGAGTCTGGAAACACCATATATTTT	CASRGPESGNTIYF
TRBJ1-1	TRBV12-3/TRBV12-4	many	-	TGTGCCAGCAGTTTCGCGGGTTCATTGAACACTGAAGCTTTCTTT	CASSFAGSLNTEAFF
TRBJ2-2	TRBV5-5	-	TRBD2	TGTGCCAGCAGCTGGGGACTAGCGGGAACCTACACCGGGGAGCTGTTTTTT	CASSWGLAGTYTGELFF